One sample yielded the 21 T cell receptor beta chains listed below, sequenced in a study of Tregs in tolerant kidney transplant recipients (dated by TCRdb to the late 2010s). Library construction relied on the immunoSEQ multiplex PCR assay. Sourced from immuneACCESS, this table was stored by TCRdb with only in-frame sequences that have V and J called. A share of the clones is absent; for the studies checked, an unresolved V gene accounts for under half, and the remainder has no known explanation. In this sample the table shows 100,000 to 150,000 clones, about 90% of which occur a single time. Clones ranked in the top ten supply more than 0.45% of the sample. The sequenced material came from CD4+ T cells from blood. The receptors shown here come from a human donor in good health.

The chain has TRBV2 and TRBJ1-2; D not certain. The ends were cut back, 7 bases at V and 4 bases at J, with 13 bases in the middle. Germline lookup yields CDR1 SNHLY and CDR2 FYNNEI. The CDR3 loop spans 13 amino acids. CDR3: CASTTGGLYGYTF. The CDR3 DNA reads TGTGCCAGCACCACCGGCGGGCTCTATGGCTACACCTTC.

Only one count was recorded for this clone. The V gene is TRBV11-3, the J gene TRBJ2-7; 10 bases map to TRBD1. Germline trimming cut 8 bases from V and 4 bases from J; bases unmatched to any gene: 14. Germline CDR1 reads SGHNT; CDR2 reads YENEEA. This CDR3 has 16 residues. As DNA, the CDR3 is TGTGCCAGCTTCTACCCAGGGACAGGGGTTCTTTACGAGCAGTACTTC. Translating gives CASFYPGTGVLYEQYF. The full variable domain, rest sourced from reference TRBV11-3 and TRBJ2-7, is EAGVVQSPRYKIIEKKQPVAFWCNPISGHNTLYWYLQNLGQGPELLIRYENEEAVDDSQLPKDRFSAERLKGVDSTLKIQPAELGDSAVYLCASFYPGTGVLYEQYFGPGTRLTVT.

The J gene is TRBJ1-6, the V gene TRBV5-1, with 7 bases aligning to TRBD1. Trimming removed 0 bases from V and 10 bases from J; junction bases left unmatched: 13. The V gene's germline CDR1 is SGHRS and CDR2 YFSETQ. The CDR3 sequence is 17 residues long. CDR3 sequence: CASSLDRGTPLGSPLHF. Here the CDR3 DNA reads TGCGCCAGCAGCTTGGACAGGGGTACTCCCCTGGGGTCACCCCTCCACTTT.

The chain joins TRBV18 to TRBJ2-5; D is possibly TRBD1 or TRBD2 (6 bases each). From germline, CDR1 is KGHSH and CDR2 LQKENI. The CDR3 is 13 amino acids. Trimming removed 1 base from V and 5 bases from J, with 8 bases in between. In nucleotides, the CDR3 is TGTGCCAGCTCACCACAAGGGGGGGAGACCCAGTACTTC. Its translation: CASSPQGGETQYF.

CDR3 in amino acids: CASSLDRNQETQYF. In nucleotides, the CDR3 is TGCGCCAGCAGCCTGGACAGGAACCAAGAGACCCAGTACTTC. The rearrangement links TRBV5-1 to TRBJ2-5; 7 nucleotides match TRBD1. The V gene end was trimmed by 4 bases and the J gene end by 0 bases; junction bases not matched to a gene: 3. The CDR3 sequence is 14 residues long. Germline CDR1 and CDR2: SGHRS and YFSETQ.

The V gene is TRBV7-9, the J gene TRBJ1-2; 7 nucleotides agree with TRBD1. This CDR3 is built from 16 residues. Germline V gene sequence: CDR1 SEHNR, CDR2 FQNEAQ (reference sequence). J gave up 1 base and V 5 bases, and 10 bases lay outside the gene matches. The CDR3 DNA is TGTGCCAGCAGCCGAGACCGGGACAGCAATAACTATGGCTACACCTTC. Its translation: CASSRDRDSNNYGYTF.

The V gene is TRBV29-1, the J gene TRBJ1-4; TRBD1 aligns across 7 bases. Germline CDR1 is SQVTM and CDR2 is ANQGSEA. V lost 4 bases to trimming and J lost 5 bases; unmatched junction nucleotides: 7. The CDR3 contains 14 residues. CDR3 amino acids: CSVARTGANEKLFF. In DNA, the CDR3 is TGCAGCGTTGCCCGGACAGGCGCAAATGAAAAACTGTTTTTT.

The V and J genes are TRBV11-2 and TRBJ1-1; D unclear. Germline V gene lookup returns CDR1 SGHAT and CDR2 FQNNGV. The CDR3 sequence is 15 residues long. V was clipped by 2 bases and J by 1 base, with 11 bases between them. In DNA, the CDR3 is TGTGCCAGCAGCTTACGGCGGCCGGCGAACACTGAAGCTTTCTTT. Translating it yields CASSLRRPANTEAFF.

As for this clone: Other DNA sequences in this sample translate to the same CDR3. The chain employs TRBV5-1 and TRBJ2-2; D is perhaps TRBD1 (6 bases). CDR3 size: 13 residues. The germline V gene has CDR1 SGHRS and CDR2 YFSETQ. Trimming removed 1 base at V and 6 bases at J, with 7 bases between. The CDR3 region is CASSLPGAGELFF. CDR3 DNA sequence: TGCGCCAGCAGCTTGCCAGGGGCCGGGGAGCTGTTTTTT.

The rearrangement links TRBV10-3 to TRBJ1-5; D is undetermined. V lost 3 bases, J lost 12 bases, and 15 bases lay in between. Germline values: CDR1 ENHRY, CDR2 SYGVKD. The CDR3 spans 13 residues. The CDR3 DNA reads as TGTGCCATCAGTGAAACGGATGGTCGGCGCCAGCATTTT. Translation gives CAISETDGRRQHF.

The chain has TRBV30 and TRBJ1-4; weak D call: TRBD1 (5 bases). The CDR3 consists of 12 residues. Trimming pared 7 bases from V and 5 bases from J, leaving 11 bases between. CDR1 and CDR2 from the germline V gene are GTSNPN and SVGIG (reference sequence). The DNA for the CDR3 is TGTGCCTTAGGGACGGCGAATGAAAAACTGTTTTTT. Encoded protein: CALGTANEKLFF.

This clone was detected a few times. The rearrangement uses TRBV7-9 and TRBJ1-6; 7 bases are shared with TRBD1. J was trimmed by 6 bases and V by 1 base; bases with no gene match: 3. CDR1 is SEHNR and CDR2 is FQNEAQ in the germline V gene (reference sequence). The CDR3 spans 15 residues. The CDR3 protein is CASSLVGQPNSPLHF. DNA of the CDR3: TGTGCCAGCAGCTTAGTGGGACAGCCTAATTCACCCCTCCACTTT.

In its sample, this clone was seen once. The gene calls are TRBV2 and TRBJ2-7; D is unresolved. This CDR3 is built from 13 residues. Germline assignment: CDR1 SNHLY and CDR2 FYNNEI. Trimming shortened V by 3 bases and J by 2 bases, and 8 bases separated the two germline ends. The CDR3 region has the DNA TGTGCCAGCAGTGAGGGCGGAACCTACGAGCAGTACTTC. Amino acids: CASSEGGTYEQYF.

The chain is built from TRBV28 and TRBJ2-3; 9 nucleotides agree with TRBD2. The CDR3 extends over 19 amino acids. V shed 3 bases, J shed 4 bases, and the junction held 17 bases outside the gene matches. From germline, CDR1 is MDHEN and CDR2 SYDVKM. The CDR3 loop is CASSFSTAGGSISSDTQYF. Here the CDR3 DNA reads TGTGCCAGCAGTTTCTCAACGGCGGGAGGGTCTATAAGCTCAGATACGCAGTATTTT. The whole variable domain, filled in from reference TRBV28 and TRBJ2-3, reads DVKVTQSSRYLVKRTGEKVFLECVQDMDHENMFWYRQDPGLGLRLIYFSYDVKMKEKGDIPEGYSVSREKKERFSLILESASTNQTSMYLCASSFSTAGGSISSDTQYFGPGTRLTVL.

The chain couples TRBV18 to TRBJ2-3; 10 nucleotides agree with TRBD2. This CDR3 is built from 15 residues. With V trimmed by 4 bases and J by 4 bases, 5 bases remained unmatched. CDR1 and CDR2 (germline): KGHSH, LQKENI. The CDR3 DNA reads TGTGCCAGCTCACTGGTAGCGGGGGGACCAGATACGCAGTATTTT. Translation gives CASSLVAGGPDTQYF.

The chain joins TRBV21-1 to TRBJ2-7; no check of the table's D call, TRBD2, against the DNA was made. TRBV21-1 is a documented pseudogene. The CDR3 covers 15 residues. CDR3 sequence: CASTPAGAKGYEQYF. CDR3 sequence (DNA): TGTGCCAGCACTCCAGCGGGAGCCAAGGGTTACGAGCAGTACTTC.

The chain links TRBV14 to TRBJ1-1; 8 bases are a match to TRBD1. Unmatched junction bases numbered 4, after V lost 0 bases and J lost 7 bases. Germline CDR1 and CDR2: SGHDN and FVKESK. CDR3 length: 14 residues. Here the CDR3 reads CASSQDQGAGEAFF. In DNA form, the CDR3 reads TGTGCCAGCAGCCAAGATCAGGGGGCGGGTGAAGCTTTCTTT.

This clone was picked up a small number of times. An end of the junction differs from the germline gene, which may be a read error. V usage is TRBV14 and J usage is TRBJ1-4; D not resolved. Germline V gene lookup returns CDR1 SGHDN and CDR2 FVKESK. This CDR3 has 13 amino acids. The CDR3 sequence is CASSQQNSQNLFF. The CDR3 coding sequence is TGTGCCAGCAGCCAACAGAATAGCCAAAATCTGTTTTTT.

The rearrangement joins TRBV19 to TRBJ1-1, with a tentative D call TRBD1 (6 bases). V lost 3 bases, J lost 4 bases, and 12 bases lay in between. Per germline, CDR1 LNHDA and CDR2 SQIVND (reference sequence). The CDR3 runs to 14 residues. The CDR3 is CASSITGWFTEAFF. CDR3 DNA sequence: TGTGCCAGTAGTATTACAGGGTGGTTCACTGAAGCTTTCTTT.

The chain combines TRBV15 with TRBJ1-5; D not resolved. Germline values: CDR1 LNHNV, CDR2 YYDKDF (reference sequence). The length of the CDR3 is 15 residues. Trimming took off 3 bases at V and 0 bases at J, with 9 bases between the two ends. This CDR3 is CATSRVPNSNQPQHF. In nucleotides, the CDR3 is TGTGCCACCAGCAGGGTACCAAATAGCAATCAGCCCCAGCATTTT.

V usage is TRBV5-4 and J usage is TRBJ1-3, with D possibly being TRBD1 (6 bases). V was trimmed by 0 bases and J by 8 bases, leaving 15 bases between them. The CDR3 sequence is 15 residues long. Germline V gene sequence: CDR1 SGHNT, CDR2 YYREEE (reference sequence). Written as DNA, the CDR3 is TGTGCCAGCAGCTTGGAGGGGGGAAGCCGTGACACCATATATTTT. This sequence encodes CASSLEGGSRDTIYF.